The sequence of this T cell receptor beta chain was determined in a study of CD8+CD57+ T cells in acquired aplastic anemia. The overall study: Sorting CD4+ and CD8+ cells gave DNA averaging approximately 3 ug.

The authors sequenced patients whose flow cytometry had shown CD8+CD57+ cell expansion. Each of the patients presented with severe acquired aplastic anemia. Concerning this clonotype itself: Antigen unknown.

Study-wide results and limits: Patients and controls had in common twenty-nine CD8+ CDR3 sequences.

TCR beta VDJ and CDR3 profiling used genomic DNA as template. TCRdb redid the calling of the reads with MiXCR, one entry per CDR3 protein. The sample lists roughly 180,000 distinct CDR3 sequences, roughly 50% seen once, with roughly 13% in the top ten. The sequenced material came from sorted CD4+, CD8+, or CD8+CD57+ T cells (not recorded which) from PBMCs. This TCR was recovered from a human donor with aplastic anemia.

The CDR3 region has the DNA TGTGCCAGCAGCTTAATTGGAGGCGAGACCCAGTACTTC. Its protein product is CASSLIGGETQYF. This rearrangement joins TRBV7-3 to TRBJ2-5, with D possibly TRBD2 on 5 matching bases. The CDR3 extends over 13 amino acids. Germline V gene sequence: CDR1 SGHTA, CDR2 FQGTGA. V lost 1 base and J 5 bases, leaving 8 bases between the germline ends.